Listed here is a single T cell receptor (beta chain). These data are taken from a study of blood T cell repertoires in COVID-19. At the level of the study: T cells, B-cell-depleted T cells, or PBMCs provided the cDNA or gDNA that served as material.

Per the original methods: By means of reference gene primer amplification, nucleated cell counts were estimated. Method: immunoSEQ multiplex PCR; TCRdb's copy keeps in-frame clones and lacks some. V and J calls and clone size are as listed in that table; D and trimming were resolved from the DNA. The sample includes tens of thousands of clones, approximately 81% seen only once; the top ten take approximately 20%. This CDR3 contains 16 residues. This sequence was found in a woman at least 80 years old with COVID-19, enrolled during active disease. The sequencing sample was made of peripheral blood. This chain joins TRBV1 and TRBJ2-6; TRBD2, the table's D call, was not compared with the DNA. TRBV1 is a recognized pseudogene. The CDR3 DNA sequence: TGCACCAGCAGCCCACTAGCGGGAGCTGGGGCCAACGTCCTGACTTTC. It specifies CTSSPLAGAGANVLTF.